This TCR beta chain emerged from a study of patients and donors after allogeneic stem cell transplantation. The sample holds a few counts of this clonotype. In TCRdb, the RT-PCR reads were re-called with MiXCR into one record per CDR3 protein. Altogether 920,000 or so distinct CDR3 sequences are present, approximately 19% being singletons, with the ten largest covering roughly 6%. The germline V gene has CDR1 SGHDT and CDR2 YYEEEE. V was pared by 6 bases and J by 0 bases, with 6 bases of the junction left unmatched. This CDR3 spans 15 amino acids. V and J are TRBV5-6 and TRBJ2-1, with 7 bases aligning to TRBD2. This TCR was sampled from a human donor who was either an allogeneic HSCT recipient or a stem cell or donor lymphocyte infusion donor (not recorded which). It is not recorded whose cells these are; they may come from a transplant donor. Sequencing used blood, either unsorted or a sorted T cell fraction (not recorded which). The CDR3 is CASTKPSGSYNEQFF. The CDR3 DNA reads TGTGCCAGCACCAAACCTAGCGGCTCCTACAATGAGCAGTTCTTC.